Sequencing of this TCR beta chain was carried out in a study of cytomegalovirus exposure and HLA in healthy donors. Study background: About 85 million unique TCR sequences came from HLA-typed donors in an early release.

Overall study findings and caveats: In a later analysis, productive TCRs from donors in an Asian-associated ancestry cluster reportedly carried fewer N-insertions than the cohort mean.

Comment on this clone: What it binds is unknown. A read error may produce the germline difference seen at one junction end.

This CDR3 comprises 18 residues. Per the germline V gene, CDR1 is SGDLS and CDR2 is YYNGEE. It was with 60 Vbeta and 13 Jbeta primers that the PCR ran. The method was immunoSEQ multiplex PCR; TCRdb's version includes in-frame clones alone and lacks a portion of them. The data show approximately 150,000 clones, around a tenth seen once. The rearrangement uses TRBV9 and TRBJ2-2, with 13 bases matching TRBD2. Sequencing input: PBMCs. This TCR derives from a male donor in good health and CMV-seronegative. CDR3 amino acids: CASSGGLAGVANIGELFF. The CDR3 DNA follows: TGTGCCAGCAGCGGCGGACTAGCGGGAGTAGCGAACATCGGGGAGCTGTTTTTT. Together with reference TRBV9 and TRBJ2-2, the CDR3 gives the full variable domain: DSGVTQTPKHLITATGQRVTLRCSPRSGDLSVYWYQQSLDQGLQFLIQYYNGEERAKGNILERFSAQQFPDLHSELNLSSLELGDSALYFCASSGGLAGVANIGELFFGEGSRLTVL.